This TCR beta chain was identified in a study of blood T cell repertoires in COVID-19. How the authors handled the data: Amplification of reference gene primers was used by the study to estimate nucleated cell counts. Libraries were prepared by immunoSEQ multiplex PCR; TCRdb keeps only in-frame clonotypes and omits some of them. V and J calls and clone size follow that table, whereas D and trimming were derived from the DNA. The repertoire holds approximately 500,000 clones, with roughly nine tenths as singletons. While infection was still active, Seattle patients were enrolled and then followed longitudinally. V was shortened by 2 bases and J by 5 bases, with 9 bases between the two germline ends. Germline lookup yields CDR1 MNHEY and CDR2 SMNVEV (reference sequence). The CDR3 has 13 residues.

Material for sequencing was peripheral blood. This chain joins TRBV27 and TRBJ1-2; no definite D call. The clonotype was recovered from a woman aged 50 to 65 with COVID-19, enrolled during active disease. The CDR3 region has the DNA TGTGCCAGCAGTTTAACCCAACGGTATGGCTACACCTTC. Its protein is CASSLTQRYGYTF.